This section outlines one TCR beta chain sequence together with its context. Clones were read by immunoSEQ multiplex PCR, and TCRdb kept only the in-frame ones, dropping some. The data hold some 290,000 clones, with 81% observed a single time. This specimen belongs to a study of blood T cell repertoires in COVID-19. Overall study: The United States, Italy and Spain were the sources of the acute and convalescent COVID-19 samples.

V was clipped by 1 base and J by 3 bases, with 10 bases between them. CDR1 is SGDLS and CDR2 is YYNGEE in the germline V gene. This CDR3 comprises 14 residues. The sequencing input was peripheral blood. The TCR comes from a woman aged 55-69 years with active or convalescent COVID-19. The chain combines TRBV9 with TRBJ1-2; no clear D gene. The CDR3 reads CASSVQSLDYGYTF. As DNA, the CDR3 is TGTGCCAGCAGCGTACAAAGCCTGGACTATGGCTACACCTTC.